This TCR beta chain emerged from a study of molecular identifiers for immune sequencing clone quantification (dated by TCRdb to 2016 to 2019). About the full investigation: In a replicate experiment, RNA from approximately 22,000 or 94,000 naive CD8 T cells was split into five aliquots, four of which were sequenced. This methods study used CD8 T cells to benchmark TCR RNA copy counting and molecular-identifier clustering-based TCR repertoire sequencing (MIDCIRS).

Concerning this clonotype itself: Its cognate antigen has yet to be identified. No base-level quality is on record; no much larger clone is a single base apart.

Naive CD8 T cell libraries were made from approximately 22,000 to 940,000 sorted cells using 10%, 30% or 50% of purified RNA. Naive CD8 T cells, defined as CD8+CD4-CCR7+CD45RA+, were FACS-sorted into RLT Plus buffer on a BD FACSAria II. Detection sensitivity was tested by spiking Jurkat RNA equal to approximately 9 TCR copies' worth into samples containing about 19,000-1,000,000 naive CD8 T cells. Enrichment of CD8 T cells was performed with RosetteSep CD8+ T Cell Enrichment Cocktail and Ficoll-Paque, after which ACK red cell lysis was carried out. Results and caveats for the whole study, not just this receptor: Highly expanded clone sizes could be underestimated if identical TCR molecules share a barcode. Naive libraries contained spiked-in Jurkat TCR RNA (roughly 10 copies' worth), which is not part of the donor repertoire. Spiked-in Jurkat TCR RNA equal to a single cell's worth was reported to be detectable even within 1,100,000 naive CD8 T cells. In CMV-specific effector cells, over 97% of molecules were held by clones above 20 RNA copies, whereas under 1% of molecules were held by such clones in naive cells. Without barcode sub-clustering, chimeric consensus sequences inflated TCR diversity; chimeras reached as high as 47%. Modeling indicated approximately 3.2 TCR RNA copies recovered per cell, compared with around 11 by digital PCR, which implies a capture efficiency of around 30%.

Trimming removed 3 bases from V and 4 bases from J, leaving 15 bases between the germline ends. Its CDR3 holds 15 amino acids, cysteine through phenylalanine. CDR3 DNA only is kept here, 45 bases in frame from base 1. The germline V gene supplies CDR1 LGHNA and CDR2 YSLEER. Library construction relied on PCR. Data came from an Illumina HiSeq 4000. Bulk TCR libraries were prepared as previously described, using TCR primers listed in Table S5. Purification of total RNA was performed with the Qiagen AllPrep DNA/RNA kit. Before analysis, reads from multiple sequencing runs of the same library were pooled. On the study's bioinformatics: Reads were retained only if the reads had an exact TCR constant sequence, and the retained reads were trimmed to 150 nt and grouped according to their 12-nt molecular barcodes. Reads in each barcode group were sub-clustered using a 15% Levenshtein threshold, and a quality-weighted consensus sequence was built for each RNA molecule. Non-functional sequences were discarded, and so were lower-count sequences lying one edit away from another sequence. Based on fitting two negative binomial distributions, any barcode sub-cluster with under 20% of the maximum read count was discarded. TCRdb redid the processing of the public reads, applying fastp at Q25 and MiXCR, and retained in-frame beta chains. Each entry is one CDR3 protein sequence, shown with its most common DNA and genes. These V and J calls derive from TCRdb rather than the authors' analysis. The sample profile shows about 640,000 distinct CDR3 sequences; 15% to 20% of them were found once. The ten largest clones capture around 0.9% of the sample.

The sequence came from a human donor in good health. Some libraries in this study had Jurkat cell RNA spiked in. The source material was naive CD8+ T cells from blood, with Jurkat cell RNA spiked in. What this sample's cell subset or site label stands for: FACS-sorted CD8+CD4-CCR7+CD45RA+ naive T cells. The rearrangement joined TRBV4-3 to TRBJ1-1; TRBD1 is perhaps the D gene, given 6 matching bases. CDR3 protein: CASSQSGGFGTEAFF. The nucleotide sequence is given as TGCGCCAGCAGCCAGTCGGGGGGCTTCGGCACTGAAGCTTTCTTT.